This T cell receptor beta chain was retrieved from a study of blood T cells in healthy people across ages. Study results and limitations: Unsorted PBMCs ruled out conclusive naive versus antigen-experienced comparison. Diversity figures based on one million T cells were deemed too low.

Note on this clonotype: The target antigen is unknown.

For the second PCR, which ran for roughly 6 to 12 cycles, a sample-barcoded 5' primer and a J-beta primer mix were used. TCRdb redid the calling of the 5' RACE reads with MiXCR, one entry per CDR3 protein. Of around 1,000,000 distinct CDR3 sequences listed, roughly a quarter are singletons. Germline lookup yields CDR1 SGDLS and CDR2 YYNGEE. This CDR3 has 13 residues. The sample also formed part of further work on T cells of mothers and their children. That report notes: Unrelated mother-child pairs always had slightly, but never significantly, lower normalized overlap than related pairs.

The sequence came from a girl aged 2 to 10 in good health. What was sequenced was blood. The J gene is TRBJ2-5, the V gene TRBV9, with 7 positions matching TRBD2. Matching the DNA end better, TRBJ2-7 makes the J call doubtful. The CDR3 nucleotides are TGTGCCAGCAACGGGGGGAGGGATAACGAGCAGTACTTC. This translates into CASNGGRDNEQYF.